Each of the 27 T cell receptor beta chains below was sequenced from the same sample in a study of blood T cell repertoires in COVID-19. Libraries were prepared by immunoSEQ multiplex PCR; TCRdb keeps only in-frame clonotypes and omits some of them. This sample has 250,000 to 350,000 clones, with around 87% found just once. The sequenced material came from PBMCs or T cells enriched from blood (not recorded which). The receptors derive from a woman under 40 who had recovered from COVID-19.

About this clone itself: Other DNA sequences in the same sample also yield this CDR3. V usage is TRBV10-3 and J usage is TRBJ2-7; D not resolved. V shed 4 bases and J shed 1 base, with 5 bases lying between them. The CDR3 runs 12 residues. Germline lookup yields CDR1 ENHRY and CDR2 SYGVKD. Written as DNA, the CDR3 is TGTGCCATCAGTGCCGGGTCCTACGAGCAGTACTTC. It yields the protein CAISAGSYEQYF.

V is TRBV9 and J is TRBJ2-7, with D possibly TRBD2 on 7 matching bases. Trimming removed 0 bases at V and 4 bases at J, with 17 bases between. The germline CDR1 and CDR2 sequences are SGDLS and YYNGEE. The CDR3 extends over 16 amino acids. The CDR3 region has the DNA TGTGCCAGCAGCGTAGCTGAGGGGGGGGGCCCGTACGAGCAGTACTTC. Its translation: CASSVAEGGGPYEQYF.

The gene calls are TRBV27 and TRBJ2-5; weak D call: TRBD1 (6 bases). This CDR3 spans 15 amino acids. Germline V gives CDR1 MNHEY, CDR2 SMNVEV (reference sequence). The V end lost 5 bases, the J end lost 2 bases, and 15 bases lay between the germline ends. In nucleotides, the CDR3 is TGTGCCAGCAGTCCAGGACAGACAACACAAGAGACCCAGTACTTC. As protein: CASSPGQTTQETQYF.

V is TRBV19 and J is TRBJ1-1; tentatively, D is TRBD1 (5 bases). V was shortened by 1 base and J by 3 bases, with 6 bases between the two germline ends. CDR1 and CDR2 from the germline V gene are LNHDA and SQIVND (reference sequence). The CDR3 is 13 residues long. CDR3 region: CASSIGGDTEAFF. The CDR3 DNA reads TGTGCCAGTAGTATAGGGGGGGACACTGAAGCTTTCTTT.

The chain is built from TRBV7-9 and TRBJ1-2; a possible D gene is TRBD1 (5 bases). Per the germline V gene, CDR1 is SEHNR and CDR2 is FQNEAQ (reference sequence). V was clipped by 2 bases and J by 6 bases, with 10 bases between them. The CDR3 is 13 residues long. This CDR3 is CASSLMAGNGYTF. The CDR3 coding sequence is TGTGCCAGCAGCTTAATGGCAGGGAATGGCTACACCTTC.

This clone showed up just once. The chain links TRBV4-1 to TRBJ1-3; D remains ambiguous. With 4 bases removed from V and 3 bases from J, the gap between germline ends came to 22 bases. CDR1 MGHRA and CDR2 YSYEKL come from the germline V gene. The CDR3 has 18 residues. CDR3 coding DNA: TGCGCCAGCAGCCCCCACGATGGGAGGGATAAGAATGGAAACACCATATATTTT. This codes for CASSPHDGRDKNGNTIYF.

This clone occurred a few times. The chain recombines TRBV3-1 (or the pseudogene TRBV3-2) with TRBJ2-7; possible D gene TRBD2, 6 bases. The CDR3 is made up of 13 amino acids. Trimming pared 3 bases from V and 7 bases from J, leaving 13 bases between. CDR1 and CDR2 (germline): LGHDT, YNNKEL (reference sequence). The CDR3 is CASSHEGAGEQYF. CDR3 bases: TGTGCCAGCAGCCACGAAGGGGCGGGGGAGCAGTACTTC.

The gene calls are TRBV30 and TRBJ1-1; 7 nucleotides align to TRBD1. This CDR3 comprises 16 residues. V lost 1 base to trimming and J lost 6 bases; unmatched junction nucleotides: 14. Germline V gene data show CDR1 as GTSNPN and CDR2 as SVGIG (reference sequence). The CDR3 sequence: CAWSGQGRVFYSEAFF. CDR3 DNA sequence: TGTGCCTGGAGTGGACAGGGAAGGGTATTTTACTCTGAAGCTTTCTTT.

The rearrangement joins TRBV7-8 to TRBJ2-2; no clear D. Germline assignment: CDR1 SGHVS and CDR2 FQNEAQ. V dropped 5 bases and J dropped 4 bases, with 11 bases sitting between them. The CDR3 is made up of 14 amino acids. DNA for the CDR3: TGTGCCAGCAGCCCCATTTCGGTCACCGGGGAGCTGTTTTTT. Amino acids: CASSPISVTGELFF.

V is TRBV2 and J is TRBJ2-5, with a weak D call TRBD2 (5 bases). CDR3 size: 14 residues. Germline V CDR1 and CDR2: SNHLY, FYNNEI. Trimming cost V 8 bases and J 2 bases, with 15 bases left between them. CDR3 in DNA: TGTGCCAGCCGTCCTGGGCGGGCACAAGAGACCCAGTACTTC. This codes for CASRPGRAQETQYF.

The V call is TRBV6-1, the J call TRBJ1-2, with TRBD1 identical over 7 bases. The CDR3 covers 13 residues. CDR1 is MNHNS and CDR2 is SASEGT in the germline V gene. The ends lost 6 bases at V and 4 bases at J; junction bases unmatched: 5. The CDR3 sequence is CASSPGQAYGYTF. The CDR3 bases are TGTGCCAGCAGCCCCGGACAGGCCTATGGCTACACCTTC.

The chain employs TRBV6-5 and TRBJ2-7, with D possibly TRBD1 on 5 matching bases. The CDR3 has 12 amino acids. V was trimmed by 6 bases and J by 8 bases, leaving 14 bases between them. The germline V gene encodes CDR1 MNHEY and CDR2 SVGAGI. The chain's CDR3 is CASRRDRGKQYF. CDR3 nucleotides: TGTGCCAGCAGAAGAGATAGGGGCAAGCAGTACTTC.

The V call is TRBV6-5, the J call TRBJ1-6; tentative D call: TRBD1 (6 bases). V was pared by 5 bases and J by 7 bases, with 12 bases between. The CDR3 contains 14 residues. Germline assignment: CDR1 MNHEY and CDR2 SVGAGI. The CDR3 region has the DNA TGTGCCAGCAGTATAACAGGGTACAATTCACCCCTCCACTTT. It yields the protein CASSITGYNSPLHF.

J is TRBJ2-1 and V is TRBV7-2, with 8 bases lining up with TRBD2. Germline V gene lookup returns CDR1 SGHTA and CDR2 FQGNSA. This CDR3 contains 16 residues. The J segment lost 4 bases and the V segment lost 4 bases, leaving 9 bases of the junction unmatched. The CDR3 loop is CASSSRPAGGYNEQFF. The DNA for the CDR3 is TGTGCCAGCAGCTCGAGGCCGGCGGGGGGTTACAATGAGCAGTTCTTC.

The chain employs TRBV2 and TRBJ2-2, with D tentatively TRBD1 (5 bases). Trimming left V 6 bases short and J 7 bases short, with 9 bases between. CDR3 length: 12 amino acids. Germline CDR1 SNHLY, CDR2 FYNNEI. For the CDR3, the DNA is TGTGCCAGCAGGGGGCGACACGGGGAGCTGTTTTTT. Residues: CASRGRHGELFF.

This chain joins TRBV6-5 and TRBJ2-7, with 7 bases that match TRBD1. The CDR3 is 14 residues long. Germline loops: CDR1 MNHEY, CDR2 SVGAGI. V lost 6 bases, J lost 0 bases, and 5 bases stayed unmatched. The chain's CDR3 is CASRKQGSSYEQYF. Here the CDR3 DNA reads TGTGCCAGCAGAAAACAGGGGAGCTCCTACGAGCAGTACTTC.

This sequence joins TRBV19 and TRBJ1-1; D is ambiguous. V was pared by 5 bases and J by 2 bases, with 9 bases between. Germline CDR1 LNHDA, CDR2 SQIVND (reference sequence). The CDR3 is 13 residues long. The CDR3, as DNA: TGTGCCAGTAGTTATACAGTTAACACTGAAGCTTTCTTT. It codes for CASSYTVNTEAFF.

This clone occurred a few times. The V and J genes are TRBV10-1 and TRBJ1-2; a possible D gene is TRBD1 (5 bases). Trimming stripped 5 bases from V and 11 bases from J, with 18 bases between. The CDR3 consists of 13 residues. Germline CDR1 and CDR2: WNHNN and SYGVQD (reference sequence). CDR3 bases: TGCGCCAGCAGTAACAATCGGGGGATCGGATACACCTTC. Amino acid sequence: CASSNNRGIGYTF.

The CDR3 bases are TGCGCCAGCAGCCAAGAGCGGAGAGAGACCCAGTACTTC. Translation gives CASSQERRETQYF. The rearrangement links TRBV4-1 to TRBJ2-5; D unclear. The CDR3 covers 13 residues. Germline CDR1 and CDR2: MGHRA and YSYEKL. V was pared by 0 bases and J by 4 bases, with 6 bases between.

This chain links TRBV27 with TRBJ2-7, with 7 bases identical to TRBD1. CDR1 and CDR2 from the germline V gene are MNHEY and SMNVEV (reference sequence). The CDR3 has 14 amino acids. V lost 6 bases, J lost 11 bases, and 16 bases stayed unmatched. CDR3 region: CASRPGTVQDREYF. The CDR3 nucleotides read TGTGCCAGCAGACCCGGGACAGTTCAAGACCGAGAGTACTTC.

The gene calls are TRBV6-2 or TRBV6-3 and TRBJ1-1, with a weak D call TRBD1 (5 bases). This CDR3 comprises 15 residues. The germline V gene has CDR1 MNHEY and CDR2 SVGEGT. The V end lost 6 bases, the J end lost 4 bases, and 18 bases lay between the germline ends. The CDR3 loop reads CASSDGPGRGTEAFF. CDR3 coding DNA: TGTGCCAGCAGCGACGGACCCGGGAGGGGCACTGAAGCTTTCTTT.

This chain joins TRBV6-5 and TRBJ1-1, with 7 nucleotides matching TRBD1. The CDR3 spans 15 residues. After removal of 6 bases from V and 3 bases from J, the junction contained 10 bases not matched to a gene. Germline V lookup: CDR1 MNHEY, CDR2 SVGAGI. CDR3 in DNA: TGTGCCAGCAGCTACAGGGCACAGGGGTACACTGAAGCTTTCTTT. Its protein is CASSYRAQGYTEAFF.

The V call is TRBV21-1, the J call TRBJ1-2; TRBD1 is the table's D call, not checked against the DNA. TRBV21-1 is marked as a pseudogene. The length of the CDR3 is 15 residues. The CDR3 DNA reads as TGTGCCAGCAGCAATAAAGACAGCTTTAACTATGGCTACACCTTC. This translates into CASSNKDSFNYGYTF.

This rearrangement joins TRBV5-1 to TRBJ1-5, with 8 bases matching TRBD1. The V gene end was trimmed by 3 bases and the J gene end by 5 bases; junction bases not matched to a gene: 4. CDR1 and CDR2 from the germline V gene are SGHRS and YFSETQ. CDR3 length: 14 residues. The CDR3 protein is CASSYTGGDQPQHF. CDR3 DNA: TGCGCCAGCAGCTACACAGGGGGGGATCAGCCCCAGCATTTT. Full variable domain (remainder filled in from reference TRBV5-1 and TRBJ1-5): KAGVTQTPRYLIKTRGQQVTLSCSPISGHRSVSWYQQTPGQGLQFLFEYFSETQRNKGNFPGRFSGRQFSNSRSEMNVSTLELGDSALYLCASSYTGGDQPQHFGDGTRLSIL.

The chain links TRBV7-3 to TRBJ2-3, with 13 bases matching TRBD2. Per germline, CDR1 SGHTA and CDR2 FQGTGA. The CDR3 length is 16 residues. Germline trimming cut 4 bases from V and 4 bases from J; bases unmatched to any gene: 5. In DNA, the CDR3 is TGTGCCAGCAGCTCGGGGACTAGCGGGGTTGCAGATACGCAGTATTTT. Translated, it gives CASSSGTSGVADTQYF.

Only a few counts were recorded for this clone. This sequence joins TRBV5-1 and TRBJ1-2; maybe TRBD1 (6 bases). The V gene lost 2 bases and the J gene lost 9 bases, with 14 bases spanning the gap. The germline CDR1 and CDR2 sequences are SGHRS and YFSETQ. The CDR3 is made up of 13 amino acids. In DNA, the CDR3 is TGCGCCAGCAGCTTTCGGCAGGGGACCAGCTACACCTTC. Its protein is CASSFRQGTSYTF.

V usage is TRBV28 and J usage is TRBJ2-5; D may be TRBD2 (7 bases). Germline V gives CDR1 MDHEN, CDR2 SYDVKM. There are 16 residues in the CDR3. Trimming took off 8 bases at V and 8 bases at J, with 27 bases between the two ends. The chain's CDR3 is CASRLGGPGEGDTQYF. In DNA, the CDR3 is TGTGCCAGCCGCCTGGGGGGGCCGGGCGAGGGAGACACCCAGTACTTC.